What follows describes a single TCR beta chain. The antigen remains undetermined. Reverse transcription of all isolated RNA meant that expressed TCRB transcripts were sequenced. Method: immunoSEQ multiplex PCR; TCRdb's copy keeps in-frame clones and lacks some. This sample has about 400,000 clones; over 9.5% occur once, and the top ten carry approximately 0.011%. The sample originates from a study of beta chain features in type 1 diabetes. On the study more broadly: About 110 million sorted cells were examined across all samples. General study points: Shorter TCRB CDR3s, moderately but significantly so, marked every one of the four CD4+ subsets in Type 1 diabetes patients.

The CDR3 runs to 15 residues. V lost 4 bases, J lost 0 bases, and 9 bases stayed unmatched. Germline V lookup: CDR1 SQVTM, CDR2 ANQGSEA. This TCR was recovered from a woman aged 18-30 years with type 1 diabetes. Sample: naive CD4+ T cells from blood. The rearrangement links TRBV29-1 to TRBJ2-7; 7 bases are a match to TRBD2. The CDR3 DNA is TGCAGCGTTGGGGACCCCGGGGACTACTCCTACGAGCAGTACTTC. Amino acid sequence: CSVGDPGDYSYEQYF.